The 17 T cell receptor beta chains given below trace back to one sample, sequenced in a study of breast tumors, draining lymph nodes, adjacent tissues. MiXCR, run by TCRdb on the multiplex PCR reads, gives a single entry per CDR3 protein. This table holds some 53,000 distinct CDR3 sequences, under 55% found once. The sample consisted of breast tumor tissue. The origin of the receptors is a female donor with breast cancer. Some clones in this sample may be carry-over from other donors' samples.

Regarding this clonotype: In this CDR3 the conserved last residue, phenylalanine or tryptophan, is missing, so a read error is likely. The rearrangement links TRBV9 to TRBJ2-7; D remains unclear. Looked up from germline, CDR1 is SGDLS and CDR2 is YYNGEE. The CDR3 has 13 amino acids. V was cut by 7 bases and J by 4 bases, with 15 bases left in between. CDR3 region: CASRRSEVYEQYS. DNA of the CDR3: TGTGCCAGCCGACGGTCAGAGGTGTACGAGCAGTACTCC.

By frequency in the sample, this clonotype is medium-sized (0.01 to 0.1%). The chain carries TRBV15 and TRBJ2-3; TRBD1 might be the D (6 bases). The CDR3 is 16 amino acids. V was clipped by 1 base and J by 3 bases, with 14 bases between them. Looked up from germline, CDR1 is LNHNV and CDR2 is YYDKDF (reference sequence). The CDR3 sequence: CATSRVPLGGTDTQYF. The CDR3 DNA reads TGTGCCACCAGCAGAGTCCCTTTAGGGGGAACAGATACGCAGTATTTT.

The CDR3 bases are TGTGCCAGCAGCTTCATCCGGGATAATTCACCCCTCCACTTT. It is translated as CASSFIRDNSPLHF. The V gene is TRBV7-9, the J gene TRBJ1-6; D is unclear. CDR1 and CDR2 (germline): SEHNR, FQNEAQ (reference sequence). V was cut by 3 bases and J by 5 bases, with 8 bases left in between. The CDR3 runs to 14 residues.

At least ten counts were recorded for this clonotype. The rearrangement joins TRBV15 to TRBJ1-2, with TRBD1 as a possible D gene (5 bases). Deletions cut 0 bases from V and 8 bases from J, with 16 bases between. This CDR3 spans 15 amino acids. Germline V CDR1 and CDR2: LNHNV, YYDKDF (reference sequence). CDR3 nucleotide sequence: TGTGCCACCAGCAGAGACCTCGGGGGTACGGGCGGCTACACCTTC. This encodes CATSRDLGGTGGYTF.

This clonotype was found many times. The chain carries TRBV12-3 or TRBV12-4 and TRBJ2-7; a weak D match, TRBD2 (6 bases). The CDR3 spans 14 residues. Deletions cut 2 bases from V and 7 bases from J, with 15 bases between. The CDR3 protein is CASSLSGVPREQYF. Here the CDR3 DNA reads TGTGCCAGCAGTTTATCGGGAGTTCCCCGGGAGCAGTACTTC.

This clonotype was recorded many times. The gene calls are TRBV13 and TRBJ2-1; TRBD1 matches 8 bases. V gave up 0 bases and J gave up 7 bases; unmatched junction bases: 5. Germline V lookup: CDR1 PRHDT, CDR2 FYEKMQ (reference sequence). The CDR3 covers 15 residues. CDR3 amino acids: CASSLGDRDLNEQFF. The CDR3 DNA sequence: TGTGCCAGCAGCTTAGGGGACAGGGACCTTAATGAGCAGTTCTTC.

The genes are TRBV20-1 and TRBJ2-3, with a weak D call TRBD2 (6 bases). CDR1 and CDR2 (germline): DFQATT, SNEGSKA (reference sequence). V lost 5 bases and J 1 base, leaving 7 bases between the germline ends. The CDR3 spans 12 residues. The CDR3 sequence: CSAGTGTDTQYF. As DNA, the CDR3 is TGCAGTGCTGGGACTGGCACAGATACGCAGTATTTT.

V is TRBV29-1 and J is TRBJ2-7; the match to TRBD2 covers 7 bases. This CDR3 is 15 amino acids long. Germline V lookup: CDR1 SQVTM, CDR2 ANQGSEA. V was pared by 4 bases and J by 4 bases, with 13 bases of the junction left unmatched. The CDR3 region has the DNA TGCAGCGTTGTTGTTTTGCGGGAGACTGTGTACGAGCAGTACTTC. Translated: CSVVVLRETVYEQYF.

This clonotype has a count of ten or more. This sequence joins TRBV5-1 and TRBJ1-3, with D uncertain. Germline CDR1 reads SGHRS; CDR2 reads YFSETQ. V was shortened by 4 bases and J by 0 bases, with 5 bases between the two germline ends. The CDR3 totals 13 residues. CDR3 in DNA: TGCGCCAGCAGCACGAGCTCTGGAAACACCATATATTTT. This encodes CASSTSSGNTIYF.

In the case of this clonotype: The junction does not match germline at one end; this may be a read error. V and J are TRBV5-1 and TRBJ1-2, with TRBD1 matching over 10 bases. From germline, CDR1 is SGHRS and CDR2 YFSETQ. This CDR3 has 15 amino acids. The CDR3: CAGSLGQGILGGYTF. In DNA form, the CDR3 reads TGCGCCGGCAGCTTGGGACAGGGGATCCTGGGGGGTTACACCTTC. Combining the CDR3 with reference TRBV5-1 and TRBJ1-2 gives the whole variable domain KAGVTQTPRYLIKTRGQQVTLSCSPISGHRSVSWYQQTPGQGLQFLFEYFSETQRNKGNFPGRFSGRQFSNSRSEMNVSTLELGDSALYLCAGSLGQGILGGYTFGSGTRLTVV.

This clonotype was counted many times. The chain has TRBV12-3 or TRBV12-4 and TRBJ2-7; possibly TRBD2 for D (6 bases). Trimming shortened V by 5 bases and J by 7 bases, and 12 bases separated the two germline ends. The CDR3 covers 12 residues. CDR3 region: CASSLTSAEQYF. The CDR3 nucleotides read TGTGCCAGCAGTCTGACTAGTGCGGAGCAGTACTTC.

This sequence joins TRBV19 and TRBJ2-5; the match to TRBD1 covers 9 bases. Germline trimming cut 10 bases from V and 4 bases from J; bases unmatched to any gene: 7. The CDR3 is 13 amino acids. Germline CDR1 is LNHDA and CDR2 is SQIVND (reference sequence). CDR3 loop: CAIGTGWGETQYF. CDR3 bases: TGTGCCATCGGGACAGGGTGGGGAGAGACCCAGTACTTC.

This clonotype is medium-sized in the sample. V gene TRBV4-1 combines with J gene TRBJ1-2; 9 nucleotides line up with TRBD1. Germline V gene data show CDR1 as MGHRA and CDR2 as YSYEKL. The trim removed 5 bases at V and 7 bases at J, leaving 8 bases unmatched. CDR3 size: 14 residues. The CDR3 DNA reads TGCGCCAGCAGCTTGGGACAGGGCGGGGTTGGCTACACCTTC. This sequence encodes CASSLGQGGVGYTF.

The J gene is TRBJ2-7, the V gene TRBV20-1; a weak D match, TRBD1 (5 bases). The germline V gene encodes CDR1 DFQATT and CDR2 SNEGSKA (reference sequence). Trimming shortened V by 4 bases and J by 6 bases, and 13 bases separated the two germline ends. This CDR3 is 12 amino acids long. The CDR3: CSANQGTSEQYF. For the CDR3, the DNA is TGCAGTGCTAACCAGGGCACCAGCGAGCAGTACTTC.

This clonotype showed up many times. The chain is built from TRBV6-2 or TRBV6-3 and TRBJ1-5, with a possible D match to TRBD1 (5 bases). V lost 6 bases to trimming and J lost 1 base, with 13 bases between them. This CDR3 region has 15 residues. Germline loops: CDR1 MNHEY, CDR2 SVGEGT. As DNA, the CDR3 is TGTGCCAGCAGCCGGGACCGGGACAGCAATCAGCCCCAGCATTTT. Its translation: CASSRDRDSNQPQHF.

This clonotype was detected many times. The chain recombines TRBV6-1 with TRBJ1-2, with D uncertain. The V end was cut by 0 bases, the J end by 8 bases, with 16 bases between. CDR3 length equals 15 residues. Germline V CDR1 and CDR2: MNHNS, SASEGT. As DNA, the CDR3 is TGTGCCAGCAGTGAAGCGCTGAGGGCCTACGGGGGCTACACCTTC. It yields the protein CASSEALRAYGGYTF.

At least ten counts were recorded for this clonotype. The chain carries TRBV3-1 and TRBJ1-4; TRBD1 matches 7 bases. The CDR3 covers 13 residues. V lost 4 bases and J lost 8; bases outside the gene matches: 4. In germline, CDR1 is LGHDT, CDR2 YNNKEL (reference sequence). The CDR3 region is CASSRQGDEKLFF. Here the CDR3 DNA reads TGTGCCAGCAGCCGACAGGGAGACGAAAAACTGTTTTTT.